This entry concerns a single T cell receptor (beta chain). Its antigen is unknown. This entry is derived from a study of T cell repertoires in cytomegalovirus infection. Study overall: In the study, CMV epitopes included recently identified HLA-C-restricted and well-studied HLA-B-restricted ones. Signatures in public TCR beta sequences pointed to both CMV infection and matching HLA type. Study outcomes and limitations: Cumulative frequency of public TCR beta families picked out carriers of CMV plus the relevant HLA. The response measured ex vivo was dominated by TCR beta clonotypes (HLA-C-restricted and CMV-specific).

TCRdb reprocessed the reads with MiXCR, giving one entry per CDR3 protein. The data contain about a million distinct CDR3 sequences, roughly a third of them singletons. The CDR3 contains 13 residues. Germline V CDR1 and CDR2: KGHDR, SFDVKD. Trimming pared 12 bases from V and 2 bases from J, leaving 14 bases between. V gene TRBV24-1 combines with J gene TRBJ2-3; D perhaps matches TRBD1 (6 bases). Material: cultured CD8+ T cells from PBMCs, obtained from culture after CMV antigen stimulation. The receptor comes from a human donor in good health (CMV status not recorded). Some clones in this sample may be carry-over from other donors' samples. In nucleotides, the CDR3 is TGTGCCGCGTCGGACAGTTACACAGATACGCAGTATTTT. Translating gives CAASDSYTDTQYF.